The text below deals with one TCR beta chain. With 0 bases removed from V and 4 bases from J, the gap between germline ends came to 15 bases. Germline lookup yields CDR1 KGHSH and CDR2 LQKENI. The CDR3 totals 16 residues. The data derive from a study of blood T cell repertoires in COVID-19. Study in general: The United States, Italy and Spain provided the acute and convalescent COVID-19 samples.

Sequenced by immunoSEQ multiplex PCR; TCRdb stores in-frame clones only, minus some. This sample carries more than 95,000 clones, 70% to 90% of them seen once, and the ten largest clones take 6% to 9.5%. Source material: peripheral blood. J is TRBJ1-2 and V is TRBV18; a possible D gene is TRBD1 (6 bases). This sequence originates from a man between 70 and 80 years old who had recovered from COVID-19. CDR3 region: CASSPPGTRRIYGYTF. CDR3 DNA sequence: TGTGCCAGCTCACCACCTGGGACACGACGTATCTATGGCTACACCTTC.